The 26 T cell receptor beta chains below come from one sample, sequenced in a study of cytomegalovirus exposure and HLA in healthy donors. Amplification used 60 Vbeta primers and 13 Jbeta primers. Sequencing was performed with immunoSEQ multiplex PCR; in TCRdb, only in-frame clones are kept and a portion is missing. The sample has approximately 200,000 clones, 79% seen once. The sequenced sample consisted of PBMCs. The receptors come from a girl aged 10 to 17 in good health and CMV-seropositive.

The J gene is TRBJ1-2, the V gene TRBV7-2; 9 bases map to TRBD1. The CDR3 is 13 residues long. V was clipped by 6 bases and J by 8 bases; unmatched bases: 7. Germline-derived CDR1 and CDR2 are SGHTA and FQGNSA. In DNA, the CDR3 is TGTGCCAGCAGAGGGACAGGGAGAGGGGGCTACACCTTC. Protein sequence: CASRGTGRGGYTF.

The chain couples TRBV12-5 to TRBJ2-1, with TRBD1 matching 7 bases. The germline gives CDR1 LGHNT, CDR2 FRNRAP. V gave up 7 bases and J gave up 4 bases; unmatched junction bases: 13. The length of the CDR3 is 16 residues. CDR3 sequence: CASAAPPDRAYNEQFF. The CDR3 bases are TGTGCTAGTGCCGCCCCCCCCGACAGGGCTTACAATGAGCAGTTCTTC.

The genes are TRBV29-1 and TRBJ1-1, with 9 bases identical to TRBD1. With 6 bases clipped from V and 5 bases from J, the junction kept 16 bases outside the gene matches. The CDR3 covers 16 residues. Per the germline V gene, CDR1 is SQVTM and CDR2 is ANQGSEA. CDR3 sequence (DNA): TGCAGCGTCCCCGCTGGGAGACAGGGGGAGGTTACTGAAGCTTTCTTT. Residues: CSVPAGRQGEVTEAFF.

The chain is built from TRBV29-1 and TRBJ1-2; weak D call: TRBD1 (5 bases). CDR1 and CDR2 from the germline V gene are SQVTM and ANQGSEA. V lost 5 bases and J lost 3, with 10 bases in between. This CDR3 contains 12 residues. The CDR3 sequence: CSVLGTDYGYTF. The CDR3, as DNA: TGCAGCGTTCTAGGGACTGACTATGGCTACACCTTC.

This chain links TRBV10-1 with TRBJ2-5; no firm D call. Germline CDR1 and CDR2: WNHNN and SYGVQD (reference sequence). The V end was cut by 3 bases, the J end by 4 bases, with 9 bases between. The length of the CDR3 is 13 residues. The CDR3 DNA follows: TGCGCCAGCAGTGATGCCCCCAGAGAGACCCAGTACTTC. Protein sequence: CASSDAPRETQYF.

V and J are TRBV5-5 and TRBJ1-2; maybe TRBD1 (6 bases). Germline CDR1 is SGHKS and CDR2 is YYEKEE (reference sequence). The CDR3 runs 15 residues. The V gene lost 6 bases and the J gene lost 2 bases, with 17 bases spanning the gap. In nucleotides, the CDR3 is TGTGCCAGCACCCCGGGGGGGGGCTCCAACTATGGCTACACCTTC. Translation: CASTPGGGSNYGYTF.

The chain's CDR3 is CASSLAGTVGYEQYF. The CDR3 DNA is TGTGCCAGCAGCTTAGCCGGGACAGTAGGCTACGAGCAGTACTTC. The chain recombines TRBV7-2 with TRBJ2-7, with 7 nucleotides matching TRBD1. The CDR3 is made up of 15 amino acids. V lost 0 bases to trimming and J lost 3 bases; unmatched junction nucleotides: 5. CDR1 and CDR2 (germline): SGHTA, FQGNSA.

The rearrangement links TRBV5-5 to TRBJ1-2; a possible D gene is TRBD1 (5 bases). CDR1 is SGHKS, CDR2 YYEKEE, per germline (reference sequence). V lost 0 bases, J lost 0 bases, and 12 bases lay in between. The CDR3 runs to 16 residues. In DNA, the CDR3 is TGTGCCAGCAGCTTGGTCCAGGGCCAACCTAACTATGGCTACACCTTC. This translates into CASSLVQGQPNYGYTF.

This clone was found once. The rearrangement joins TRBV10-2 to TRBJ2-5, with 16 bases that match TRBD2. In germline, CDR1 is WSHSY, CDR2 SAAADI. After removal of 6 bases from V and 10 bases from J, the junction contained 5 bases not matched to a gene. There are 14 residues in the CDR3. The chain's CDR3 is CASRGTSGGANQYF. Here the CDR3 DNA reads TGCGCCAGCAGGGGGACTAGCGGGGGGGCTAACCAGTACTTC.

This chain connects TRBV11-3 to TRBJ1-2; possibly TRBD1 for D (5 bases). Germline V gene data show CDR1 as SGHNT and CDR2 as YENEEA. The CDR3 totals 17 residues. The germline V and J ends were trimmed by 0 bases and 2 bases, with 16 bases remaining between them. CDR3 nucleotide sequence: TGTGCCAGCAGCTTAGATCTGACGGGGGTTCCGAACTATGGCTACACCTTC. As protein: CASSLDLTGVPNYGYTF.

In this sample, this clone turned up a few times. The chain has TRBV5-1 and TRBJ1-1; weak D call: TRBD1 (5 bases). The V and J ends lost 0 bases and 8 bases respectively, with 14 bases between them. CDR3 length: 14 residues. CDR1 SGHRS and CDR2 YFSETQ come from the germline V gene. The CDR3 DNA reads TGCGCCAGCAGCTTGGGACTGGGGCGAGAGGAAGCTTTCTTT. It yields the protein CASSLGLGREEAFF.

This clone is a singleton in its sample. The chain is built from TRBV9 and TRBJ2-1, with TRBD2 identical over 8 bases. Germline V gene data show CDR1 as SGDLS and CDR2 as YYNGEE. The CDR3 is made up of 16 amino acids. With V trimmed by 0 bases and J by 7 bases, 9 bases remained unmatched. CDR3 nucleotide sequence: TGTGCCAGCAGCGTAGGGCCCGCGGGGGGACGGAATGAGCAGTTCTTC. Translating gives CASSVGPAGGRNEQFF. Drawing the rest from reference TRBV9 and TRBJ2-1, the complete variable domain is DSGVTQTPKHLITATGQRVTLRCSPRSGDLSVYWYQQSLDQGLQFLIQYYNGEERAKGNILERFSAQQFPDLHSELNLSSLELGDSALYFCASSVGPAGGRNEQFFGPGTRLTVL.

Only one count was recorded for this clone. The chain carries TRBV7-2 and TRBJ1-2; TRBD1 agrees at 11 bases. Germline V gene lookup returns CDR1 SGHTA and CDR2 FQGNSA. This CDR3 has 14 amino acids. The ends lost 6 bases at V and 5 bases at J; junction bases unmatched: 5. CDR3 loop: CASRSGQGAYGYTF. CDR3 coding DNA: TGTGCCAGCAGGTCCGGACAGGGGGCATATGGCTACACCTTC.

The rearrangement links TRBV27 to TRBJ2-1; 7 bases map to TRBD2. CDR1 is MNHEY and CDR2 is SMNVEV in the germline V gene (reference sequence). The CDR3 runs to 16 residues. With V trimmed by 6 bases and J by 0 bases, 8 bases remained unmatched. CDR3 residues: CASSFHGGSSYNEQFF. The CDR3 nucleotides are TGTGCCAGCAGCTTTCACGGGGGGAGCTCCTACAATGAGCAGTTCTTC.

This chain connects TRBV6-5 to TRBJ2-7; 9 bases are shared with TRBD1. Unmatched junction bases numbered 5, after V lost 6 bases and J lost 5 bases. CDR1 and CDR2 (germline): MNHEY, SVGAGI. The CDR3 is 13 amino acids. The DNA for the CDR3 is TGTGCCAGCAGGTGGGACAGGGCTCACGAGCAGTACTTC. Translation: CASRWDRAHEQYF.

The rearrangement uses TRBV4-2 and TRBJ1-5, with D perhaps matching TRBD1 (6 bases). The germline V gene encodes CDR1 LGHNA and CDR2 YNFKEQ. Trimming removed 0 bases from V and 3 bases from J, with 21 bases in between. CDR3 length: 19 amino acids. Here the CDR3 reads CASSQEWVPGQGINQPQHF. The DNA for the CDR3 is TGTGCCAGCAGCCAAGAGTGGGTGCCTGGGCAGGGGATCAATCAGCCCCAGCATTTT.

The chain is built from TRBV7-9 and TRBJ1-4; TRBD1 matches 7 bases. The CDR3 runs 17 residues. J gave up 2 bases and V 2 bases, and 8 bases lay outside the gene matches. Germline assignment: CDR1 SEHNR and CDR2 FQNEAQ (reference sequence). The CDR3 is CASSLILVDRTNEKLFF. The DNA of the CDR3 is TGTGCCAGCAGCTTAATCCTCGTGGACAGGACTAATGAAAAACTGTTTTTT.

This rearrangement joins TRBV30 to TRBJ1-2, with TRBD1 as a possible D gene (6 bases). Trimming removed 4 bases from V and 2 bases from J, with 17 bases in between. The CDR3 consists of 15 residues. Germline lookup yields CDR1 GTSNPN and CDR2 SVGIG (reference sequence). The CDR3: CAWNPGRGGNYGYTF. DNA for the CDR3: TGTGCCTGGAATCCAGGGAGGGGGGGGAACTATGGCTACACCTTC.

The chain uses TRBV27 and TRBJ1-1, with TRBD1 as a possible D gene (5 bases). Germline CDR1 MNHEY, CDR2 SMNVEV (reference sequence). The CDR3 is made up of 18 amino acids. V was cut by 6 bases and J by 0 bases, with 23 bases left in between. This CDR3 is CASSPAVAGGVMNTEAFF. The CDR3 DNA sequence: TGTGCCAGCAGCCCTGCCGTGGCCGGGGGTGTTATGAACACTGAAGCTTTCTTT.

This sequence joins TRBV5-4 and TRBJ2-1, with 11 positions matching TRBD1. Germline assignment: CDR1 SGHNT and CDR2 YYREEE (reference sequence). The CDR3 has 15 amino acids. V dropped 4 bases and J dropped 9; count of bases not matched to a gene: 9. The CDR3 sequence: CASSTPGQGALEQFF. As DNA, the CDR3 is TGTGCCAGCAGCACTCCTGGACAGGGGGCGCTTGAGCAGTTCTTC.

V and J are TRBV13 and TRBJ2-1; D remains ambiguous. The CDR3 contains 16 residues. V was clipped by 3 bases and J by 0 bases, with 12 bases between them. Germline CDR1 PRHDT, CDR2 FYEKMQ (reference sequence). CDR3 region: CASSFLSEYSYNEQFF. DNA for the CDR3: TGTGCCAGCAGCTTTTTAAGCGAATACTCCTACAATGAGCAGTTCTTC.

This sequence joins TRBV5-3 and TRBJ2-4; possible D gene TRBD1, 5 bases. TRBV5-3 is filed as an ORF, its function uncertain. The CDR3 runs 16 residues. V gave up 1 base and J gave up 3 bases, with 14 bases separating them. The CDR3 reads CARSLIQGIIKNIQYF. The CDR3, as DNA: TGTGCCAGAAGCTTGATCCAGGGAATCATCAAAAACATTCAGTACTTC.

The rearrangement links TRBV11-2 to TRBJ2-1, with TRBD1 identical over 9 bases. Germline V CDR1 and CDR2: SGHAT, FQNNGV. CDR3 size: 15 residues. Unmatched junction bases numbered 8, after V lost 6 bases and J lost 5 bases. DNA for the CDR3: TGTGCCAGCAGACGACCGGGACAGGGAAACAATGAGCAGTTCTTC. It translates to CASRRPGQGNNEQFF.

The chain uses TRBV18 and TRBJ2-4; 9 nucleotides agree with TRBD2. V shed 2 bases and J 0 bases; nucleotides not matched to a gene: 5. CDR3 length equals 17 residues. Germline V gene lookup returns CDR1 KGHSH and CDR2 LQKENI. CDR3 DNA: TGTGCCAGCTCACCAGGCCAACTAGCGGGAGCCAAAAACATTCAGTACTTC. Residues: CASSPGQLAGAKNIQYF.

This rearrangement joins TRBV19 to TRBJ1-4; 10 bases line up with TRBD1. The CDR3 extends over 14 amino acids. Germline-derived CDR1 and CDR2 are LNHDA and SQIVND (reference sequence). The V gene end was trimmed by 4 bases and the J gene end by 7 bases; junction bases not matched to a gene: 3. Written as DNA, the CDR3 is TGTGCCAGTAGTACGGACAGGGGGACTGAAAAACTGTTTTTT. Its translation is CASSTDRGTEKLFF.

CDR3 sequence: CASRKGSGLSYEQYF. Here the CDR3 DNA reads TGTGCCAGTCGAAAAGGGAGCGGGCTCTCCTACGAGCAGTACTTC. The chain recombines TRBV19 with TRBJ2-7; D possibly corresponds to TRBD2 (6 bases). The CDR3 loop spans 15 amino acids. Germline lookup yields CDR1 LNHDA and CDR2 SQIVND (reference sequence). Trimming took off 8 bases at V and 0 bases at J, with 17 bases between the two ends.